This T cell receptor beta chain was sequenced in a study of blood T cells in healthy people across ages. Overall study findings and caveats: Estimated diversity across one million T cells was deemed an underestimate.

A remark on this clonotype: Its specificity is not known.

Alongside a J-beta primer mix, a sample-barcoded 5' primer served in a second PCR lasting roughly 7 to 11 cycles. MiXCR was run by TCRdb on the 5' RACE reads, yielding one entry per CDR3 protein. This table holds 750,000 to 850,000 distinct CDR3 sequences, roughly 25% found once. Trimming took off 5 bases at V and 3 bases at J, with 13 bases between the two ends. The CDR3 totals 13 residues. The germline CDR1 and CDR2 sequences are SQVTM and ANQGSEA. These data also formed part of another study, on T cells of mothers and their children.

The chain uses TRBV29-1 and TRBJ1-1, with no clear D. The TCR was taken from a boy between 10 and 17 years old in good health. Sequenced sample: blood. The CDR3 here is CSVFPGLDTEAFF. Written as DNA, the CDR3 is TGCAGCGTTTTCCCGGGGTTAGACACTGAAGCTTTCTTT.